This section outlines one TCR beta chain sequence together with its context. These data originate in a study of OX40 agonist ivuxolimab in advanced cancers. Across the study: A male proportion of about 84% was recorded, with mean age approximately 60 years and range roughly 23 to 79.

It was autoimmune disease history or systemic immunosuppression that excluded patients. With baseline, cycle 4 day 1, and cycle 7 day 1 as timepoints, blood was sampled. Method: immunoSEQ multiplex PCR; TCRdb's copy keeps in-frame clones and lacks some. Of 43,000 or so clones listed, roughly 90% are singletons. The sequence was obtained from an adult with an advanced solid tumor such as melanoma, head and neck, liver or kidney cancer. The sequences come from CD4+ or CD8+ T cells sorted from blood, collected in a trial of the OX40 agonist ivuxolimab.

The CDR3 sequence: CASSLAGQGPAKNIQYF. CDR3 in DNA: TGCGCCAGCAGCTTGGCTGGACAGGGACCAGCCAAAAACATTCAGTACTTC. The chain is built from TRBV5-1 and TRBJ2-4; TRBD1 aligns across 8 bases. Germline V gives CDR1 SGHRS, CDR2 YFSETQ. The CDR3 has 17 residues. Trimming at V came to 0 bases and at J to 0 bases, leaving 5 bases not matched to a gene. Full variable domain (missing parts from reference TRBV5-1 and TRBJ2-4): KAGVTQTPRYLIKTRGQQVTLSCSPISGHRSVSWYQQTPGQGLQFLFEYFSETQRNKGNFPGRFSGRQFSNSRSEMNVSTLELGDSALYLCASSLAGQGPAKNIQYFGAGTRLSVL.